The clone carrying this T cell receptor (beta chain) has just a few counts. Followed longitudinally, the Seattle patients had been enrolled during active infection. The data were obtained in a study of blood T cell repertoires in COVID-19. This CDR3 spans 15 amino acids. Germline V gene data show CDR1 as SNHLY and CDR2 as FYNNEI. Trimming at V came to 6 bases and at J to 4 bases, leaving 8 bases not matched to a gene. Repertoires were generated with immunoSEQ multiplex PCR, while TCRdb's copy carries only in-frame clones and drops some. The sample has more than 300,000 clones, roughly 90% seen once. The specimen sequenced was peripheral blood. This sequence was found in a woman in her 70s with COVID-19, enrolled during active disease. V usage is TRBV2 and J usage is TRBJ2-5; TRBD1 matches at 10 bases. CDR3: CASRTTTGGSETQYF. In DNA form, the CDR3 reads TGTGCCAGCAGGACTACGACAGGGGGCTCAGAGACCCAGTACTTC.